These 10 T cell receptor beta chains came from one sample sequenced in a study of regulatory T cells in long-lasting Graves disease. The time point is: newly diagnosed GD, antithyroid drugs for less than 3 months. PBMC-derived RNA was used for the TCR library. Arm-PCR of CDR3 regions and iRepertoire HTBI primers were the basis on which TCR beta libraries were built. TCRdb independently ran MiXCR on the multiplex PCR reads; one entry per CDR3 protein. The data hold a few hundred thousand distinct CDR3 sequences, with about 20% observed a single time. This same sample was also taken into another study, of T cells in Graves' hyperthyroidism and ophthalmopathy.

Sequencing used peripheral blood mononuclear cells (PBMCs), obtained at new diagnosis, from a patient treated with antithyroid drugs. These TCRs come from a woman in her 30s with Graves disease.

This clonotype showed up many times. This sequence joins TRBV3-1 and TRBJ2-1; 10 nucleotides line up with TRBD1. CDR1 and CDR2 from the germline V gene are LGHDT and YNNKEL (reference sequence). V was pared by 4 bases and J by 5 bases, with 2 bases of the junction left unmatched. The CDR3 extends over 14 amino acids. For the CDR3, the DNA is TGTGCCAGCAGCCCGGGACAGGGGAACAATGAGCAGTTCTTC. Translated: CASSPGQGNNEQFF.

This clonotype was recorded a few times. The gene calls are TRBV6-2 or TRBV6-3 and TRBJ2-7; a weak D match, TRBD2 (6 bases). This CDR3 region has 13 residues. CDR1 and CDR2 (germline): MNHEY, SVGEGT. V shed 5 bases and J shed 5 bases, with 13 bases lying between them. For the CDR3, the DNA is TGTGCCAGCAGTGAAAGCGGGTTCGACGAGCAGTACTTC. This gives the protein CASSESGFDEQYF.

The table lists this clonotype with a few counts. Here the CDR3 DNA reads TGTGCCAGCAGCTCGGGACAGTCCCGCTATGGCTACACCTTC. Its protein is CASSSGQSRYGYTF. The chain recombines TRBV5-6 with TRBJ1-2, with 7 bases fitting TRBD1. The CDR3 covers 14 residues. J lost 4 bases, V lost 3 bases, and 6 bases had no gene match. Looked up from germline, CDR1 is SGHDT and CDR2 is YYEEEE. Supplemented by reference TRBV5-6 and TRBJ1-2, the full variable domain reads DAGVTQSPTHLIKTRGQQVTLRCSPKSGHDTVSWYQQALGQGPQFIFQYYEEEERQRGNFPDRFSGHQFPNYSSELNVNALLLGDSALYLCASSSGQSRYGYTFGSGTRLTVV.

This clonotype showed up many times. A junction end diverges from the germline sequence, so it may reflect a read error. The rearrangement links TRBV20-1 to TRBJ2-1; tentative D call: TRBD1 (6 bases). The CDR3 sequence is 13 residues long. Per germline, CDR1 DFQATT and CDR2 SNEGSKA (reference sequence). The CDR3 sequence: CSASGDILIVGVF. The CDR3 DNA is TGCAGTGCTAGTGGGGACATCCTGATTGTCGGGGTCTTC.

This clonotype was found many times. CDR3 loop: CASTKGPFGTEAFF. As DNA, the CDR3 is TGTGCCAGCACTAAGGGGCCCTTTGGGACTGAAGCTTTCTTT. This sequence joins TRBV2 and TRBJ1-1, with a weak D call TRBD1 (5 bases). Germline assignment: CDR1 SNHLY and CDR2 FYNNEI. V was clipped by 7 bases and J by 5 bases, with 17 bases between them. CDR3 length equals 14 residues.

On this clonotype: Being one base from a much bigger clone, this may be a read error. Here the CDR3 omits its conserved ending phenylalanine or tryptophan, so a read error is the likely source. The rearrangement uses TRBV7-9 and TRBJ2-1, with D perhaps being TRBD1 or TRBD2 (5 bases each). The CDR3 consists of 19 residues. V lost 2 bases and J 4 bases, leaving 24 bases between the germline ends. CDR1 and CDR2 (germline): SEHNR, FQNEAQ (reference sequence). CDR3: CASSLRSLRGPLQYNEQFL. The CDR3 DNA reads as TGTGCCAGCAGCTTACGAAGTTTGAGGGGCCCGCTGCAATACAATGAGCAGTTCCTC.

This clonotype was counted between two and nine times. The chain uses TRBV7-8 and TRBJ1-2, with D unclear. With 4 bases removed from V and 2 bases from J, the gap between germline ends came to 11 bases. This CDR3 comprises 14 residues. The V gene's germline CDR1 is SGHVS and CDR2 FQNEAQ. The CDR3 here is CASSYSRVNYGYTF. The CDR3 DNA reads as TGTGCCAGCAGCTATAGTCGGGTGAACTATGGCTACACCTTC.

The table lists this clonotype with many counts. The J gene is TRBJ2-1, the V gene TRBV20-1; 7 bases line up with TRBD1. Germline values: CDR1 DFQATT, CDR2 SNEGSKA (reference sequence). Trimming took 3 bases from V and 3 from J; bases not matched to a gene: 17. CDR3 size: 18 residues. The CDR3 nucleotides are TGCAGTGCTAGCGGCCAAGAAGGACAGGCCGAGTTCTACAATGAGCAGTTCTTC. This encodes CSASGQEGQAEFYNEQFF.

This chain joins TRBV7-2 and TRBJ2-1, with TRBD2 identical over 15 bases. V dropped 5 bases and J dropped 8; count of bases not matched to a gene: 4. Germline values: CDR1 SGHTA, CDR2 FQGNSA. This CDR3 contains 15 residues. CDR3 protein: CASSIGTSGGHEQFF. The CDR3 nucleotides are TGTGCCAGCAGCATTGGGACTAGCGGGGGGCATGAGCAGTTCTTC.

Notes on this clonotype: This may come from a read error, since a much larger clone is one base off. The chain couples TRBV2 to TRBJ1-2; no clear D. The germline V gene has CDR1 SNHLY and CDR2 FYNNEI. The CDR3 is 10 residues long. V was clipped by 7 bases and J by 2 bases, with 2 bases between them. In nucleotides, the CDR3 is TGTGCCAGCACGAACTATGGCTACACCTTC. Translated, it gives CASTNYGYTF. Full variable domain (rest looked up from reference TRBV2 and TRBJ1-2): EPEVTQTPSHQVTQMGQEVILRCVPISNHLYFYWYRQILGQKVEFLVSFYNNEISEKSEIFDDQFSVERPDGSNFTLKIRSTKLEDSAMYFCASTNYGYTFGSGTRLTVV.